The rows below give T cell receptor beta chains drawn from one sample of a study of shared clonotypes between healthy human individuals. The protocol was immunoSEQ multiplex PCR, while the TCRdb copy is restricted to in-frame clones and leaves out a portion. The sample yields some 1.1 million clones, about 80% seen once. The source material was memory CD4+ T cells from PBMCs. These receptors all stem from a man in his late teens or twenties in good health. Some clones in this sample may be carry-over from other donors' samples. The conserved cysteine and the conserved F or W are not part of the CDR3 here. Each record gives: CDR3 protein, V gene, J gene.

CDR3 protein: ASSLGFGDGEQF
V gene: TRBV11-1
J gene: TRBJ2-1

CDR3 protein: ASSLGQRVGGSTEAF
V gene: TRBV7-8
J gene: TRBJ1-1

CDR3 protein: ASSRTSGSSYEQY
V gene: TRBV19
J gene: TRBJ2-7

CDR3 protein: ASSLRASGYNEQF
V gene: TRBV5-1
J gene: TRBJ2-1

CDR3 protein: ASSFGRGFNQPQH
V gene: TRBV7-8
J gene: TRBJ1-5

CDR3 protein: ASSLGRGTTNEKLF
V gene: TRBV7-2
J gene: TRBJ1-4

CDR3 protein: ASSVVPRPRPLF
V gene: TRBV9
J gene: TRBJ2-1

CDR3 protein: ASRTTGYWSDYGYT
V gene: TRBV27
J gene: TRBJ1-2

CDR3 protein: ASSVSGVWNNEQF
V gene: TRBV6-1
J gene: TRBJ2-1

CDR3 protein: ASSLLGGGNTEAF
V gene: TRBV5-1
J gene: TRBJ1-1

CDR3 protein: AGKSDTQY
V gene: TRBV28
J gene: TRBJ2-3

CDR3 protein: ASIKGARESNQPQH
V gene: TRBV28
J gene: TRBJ1-5